The 21 T cell receptor beta chains below all came from one sample that was sequenced in a study of control samples from healthy donors and cancer patients. Sequencing was performed with immunoSEQ multiplex PCR; in TCRdb, only in-frame clones are kept and a portion is missing. The data hold about 160,000 clones, with around 90% observed a single time. Sequenced sample: blood. The receptor source for this set is a man younger than 40 in good health.

The count of this clone is one. The chain combines TRBV12-3 or TRBV12-4 with TRBJ2-3; D might be TRBD1 (6 bases). V lost 3 bases and J 14 bases, leaving 12 bases between the germline ends. This CDR3 is 11 amino acids long. In DNA, the CDR3 is TGTGCCAGCAGTTTGGTGGCAGGGGCGTATTTT. It codes for CASSLVAGAYF.

This clone was seen only once. This rearrangement joins TRBV15 to TRBJ1-6; TRBD1 might be the D (5 bases). Germline CDR1 reads LNHNV; CDR2 reads YYDKDF (reference sequence). The CDR3 contains 14 residues. Trimming took 1 base from V and 10 from J, leaving 11 bases between them. The CDR3 here is CATSRGQGGSPLHF. The CDR3 DNA is TGTGCCACCAGCAGAGGGCAGGGTGGGTCACCCCTCCACTTT.

The chain uses TRBV3-1 (or the pseudogene TRBV3-2) and TRBJ2-3; D gene unclear. The CDR3 is 18 residues long. The ends were cut back, 1 base at V and 4 bases at J, with 21 bases in the middle. Per the germline V gene, CDR1 is LGHDT and CDR2 is YNNKEL (reference sequence). The CDR3 protein is CASSQVEIGLCCADTQYF. In DNA form, the CDR3 reads TGTGCCAGCAGCCAAGTTGAGATAGGCCTATGTTGTGCAGATACGCAGTATTTT.

The chain recombines TRBV12-3 or TRBV12-4 with TRBJ1-1, with 7 bases aligning to TRBD1. The CDR3 totals 13 residues. Losses at the gene ends were 6 bases for V and 1 base for J; bases not matched to a gene: 2. CDR3 nucleotide sequence: TGTGCCAGCAGCCGACAGGGGAACACTGAAGCTTTCTTT. Translated, it gives CASSRQGNTEAFF.

V gene TRBV19 combines with J gene TRBJ1-2; tentative D call: TRBD1 (6 bases). Trimming shortened V by 7 bases and J by 6 bases, and 18 bases separated the two germline ends. The CDR3 runs to 14 residues. Germline V gene data show CDR1 as LNHDA and CDR2 as SQIVND (reference sequence). The CDR3 region has the DNA TGTGCCAGTACCGGGACAACCCTCGGTAATGGCTACACCTTC. Translating gives CASTGTTLGNGYTF.

The rearrangement links TRBV28 to TRBJ1-2, with D possibly matching TRBD1 (6 bases). The V gene's germline CDR1 is MDHEN and CDR2 SYDVKM. Trimming took 8 bases from V and 5 from J, leaving 18 bases between them. The CDR3 spans 14 residues. CDR3 in amino acids: CASHSGQGYYGYTF. Written as DNA, the CDR3 is TGTGCCAGCCATTCAGGGCAGGGGTATTATGGCTACACCTTC.

This clone was detected only once. The chain links TRBV24-1 to TRBJ1-4; D is uncertain. Trimming removed 4 bases from V and 5 bases from J, with 13 bases in between. The CDR3 runs to 15 residues. CDR1 and CDR2 (germline): KGHDR, SFDVKD. The CDR3 loop reads CATSDPHGSNEKLFF. The CDR3 nucleotides read TGTGCCACCAGTGACCCGCATGGGAGCAATGAAAAACTGTTTTTT.

In its sample, this clone was seen once. The chain couples TRBV2 to TRBJ2-7; TRBD2 aligns across 7 bases. The CDR3 covers 14 residues. V dropped 4 bases and J dropped 1; count of bases not matched to a gene: 4. CDR1 is SNHLY and CDR2 is FYNNEI in the germline V gene. DNA of the CDR3: TGTGCCAGCAGTGGAACAGCGGGGTCCTACGAGCAGTACTTC. This gives the protein CASSGTAGSYEQYF. Variable domain in full (rest from reference TRBV2 and TRBJ2-7): EPEVTQTPSHQVTQMGQEVILRCVPISNHLYFYWYRQILGQKVEFLVSFYNNEISEKSEIFDDQFSVERPDGSNFTLKIRSTKLEDSAMYFCASSGTAGSYEQYFGPGTRLTVT.

The rearrangement links TRBV7-8 to TRBJ2-1; D is unclear. CDR3 length: 12 residues. Germline assignment: CDR1 SGHVS and CDR2 FQNEAQ. The V end was cut by 3 bases, the J end by 5 bases, with 5 bases between. CDR3 coding DNA: TGTGCCAGCAGCTTTGCCCACAATGAGCAGTTCTTC. This sequence encodes CASSFAHNEQFF.

The chain carries TRBV19 and TRBJ1-2, with 7 bases lining up with TRBD1. V dropped 1 base and J dropped 2; count of bases not matched to a gene: 4. The CDR3 runs 15 residues. Germline CDR1 and CDR2: LNHDA and SQIVND (reference sequence). This chain's CDR3 is CASSIASGQNYGYTF. CDR3 sequence (DNA): TGTGCCAGTAGTATAGCCTCGGGACAGAACTATGGCTACACCTTC.

The chain carries TRBV5-1 and TRBJ1-5; weak D call: TRBD1 (5 bases). This CDR3 is 15 amino acids long. The V end was cut by 0 bases, the J end by 5 bases, with 12 bases between. CDR1 SGHRS and CDR2 YFSETQ come from the germline V gene. Here the CDR3 DNA reads TGCGCCAGCAGCTTGGAGGGGACTTCGGATCAGCCCCAGCATTTT. Protein sequence: CASSLEGTSDQPQHF. Supplemented by reference TRBV5-1 and TRBJ1-5, the full variable domain reads KAGVTQTPRYLIKTRGQQVTLSCSPISGHRSVSWYQQTPGQGLQFLFEYFSETQRNKGNFPGRFSGRQFSNSRSEMNVSTLELGDSALYLCASSLEGTSDQPQHFGDGTRLSIL.

The chain combines TRBV2 with TRBJ2-2; D remains ambiguous. Germline lookup yields CDR1 SNHLY and CDR2 FYNNEI. The CDR3 is made up of 13 amino acids. Trimming stripped 8 bases from V and 6 bases from J, with 13 bases between. CDR3 protein: CASGNRVAGELFF. In DNA form, the CDR3 reads TGTGCCAGCGGAAATAGGGTCGCCGGGGAGCTGTTTTTT.

The chain is built from TRBV29-1 and TRBJ2-1, with D maybe TRBD2 (6 bases). This CDR3 comprises 12 residues. Germline CDR1 and CDR2: SQVTM and ANQGSEA. V shed 4 bases and J shed 7 bases, with 11 bases lying between them. The CDR3 loop reads CSVGRETNEQFF. CDR3 DNA: TGCAGCGTTGGGCGGGAAACGAATGAGCAGTTCTTC.

J is TRBJ2-3 and V is TRBV20-1, with D uncertain. The CDR3 runs 11 residues. The V gene lost 3 bases and the J gene lost 2 bases, with 3 bases spanning the gap. The germline V gene has CDR1 DFQATT and CDR2 SNEGSKA (reference sequence). The CDR3 coding sequence is TGCAGTGCTAGCATCACAGATACGCAGTATTTT. Its translation is CSASITDTQYF.

The CDR3 loop is CASHLNAMNTEAFF. The CDR3 DNA is TGTGCCTCCCACTTAAATGCCATGAACACTGAAGCTTTCTTT. This chain joins TRBV2 and TRBJ1-1; D is ambiguous. The CDR3 consists of 14 residues. Between the trimmed V and J ends, which lost 11 bases and 0 bases, there was a span of 16 bases. Germline lookup yields CDR1 SNHLY and CDR2 FYNNEI.

This chain links TRBV6-5 with TRBJ1-5; perhaps TRBD1 as D (5 bases). Trimming stripped 0 bases from V and 7 bases from J, with 10 bases between. Germline loops: CDR1 MNHEY, CDR2 SVGAGI. The CDR3 length is 14 residues. The CDR3 DNA reads TGTGCCAGCAGTTACTCGAGGTGGGGCCAGCCCCAGCATTTT. This encodes CASSYSRWGQPQHF.

V usage is TRBV13 and J usage is TRBJ1-1; no clear D gene. Germline V CDR1 and CDR2: PRHDT, FYEKMQ (reference sequence). V shed 3 bases and J shed 5 bases, with 10 bases lying between them. The CDR3 loop spans 13 amino acids. CDR3 in amino acids: CASSLQENTEAFF. CDR3 in DNA: TGTGCCAGCAGCTTGCAGGAAAATACTGAAGCTTTCTTT.

The rearrangement links TRBV6-5 to TRBJ1-5; 7 bases map to TRBD1. Germline V gene sequence: CDR1 MNHEY, CDR2 SVGAGI. This CDR3 region has 14 residues. V gave up 6 bases and J gave up 5 bases; unmatched junction bases: 7. The CDR3 is CASSLTGRDQPQHF. The CDR3 nucleotides are TGTGCCAGCAGCTTGACAGGGAGAGATCAGCCCCAGCATTTT.

The V gene is TRBV6-5, the J gene TRBJ2-7, with 8 bases lining up with TRBD1. Looked up from germline, CDR1 is MNHEY and CDR2 is SVGAGI. V lost 5 bases, J lost 2 bases, and 8 bases stayed unmatched. The CDR3 runs to 15 residues. CDR3 residues: CASSPPGQAPYEQYF. In DNA, the CDR3 is TGTGCCAGCAGTCCCCCGGGACAGGCTCCCTACGAGCAGTACTTC.

V is TRBV19 and J is TRBJ1-2; no definite D call. Germline V gives CDR1 LNHDA, CDR2 SQIVND (reference sequence). This CDR3 region has 11 residues. Trimming cost V 10 bases and J 2 bases, with 8 bases left between them. The CDR3: CATGWNYGYTF. The CDR3, as DNA: TGTGCCACTGGGTGGAACTATGGCTACACCTTC.

The J gene is TRBJ2-1, the V gene TRBV15, with D perhaps assigned TRBD1 or TRBD2 (5 bases each). The V end lost 0 bases, the J end lost 9 bases, and 21 bases lay between the germline ends. This CDR3 region has 17 residues. CDR1 is LNHNV and CDR2 is YYDKDF in the germline V gene (reference sequence). CDR3 bases: TGTGCCACCAGCAGAGATCTCTTGGGGACCTCCGCGGGTGAGCAGTTCTTC. Its protein is CATSRDLLGTSAGEQFF.